These T cell receptor beta chains were read from a single sample in a study of molecular identifiers for immune sequencing clone quantification. One entry per CDR3 protein results from TCRdb running MiXCR on the PCR reads. Here the sample spans a few hundred thousand distinct CDR3 sequences, about a fifth being singletons. The sequenced sample consisted of naive CD8+ T cells from blood, with Jurkat cell RNA spiked in. All receptors come from a human donor in good health. Some libraries in this study had Jurkat cell RNA spiked in. CDR3s include the opening cysteine and the closing phenylalanine or tryptophan. D genes are given only for firm matches. Size is stated for part of the rows, as once, few or many counts, or as a class when the clone is expanded.

abundance: few; v_gene: TRBV27; j_gene: TRBJ2-2; d_gene: -; CDR3aa: CASSSRLTVTGELFF; CDR3nt: TGTGCCAGCAGTTCGCGACTAACAGTTACCGGGGAGCTGTTTTTT
abundance: many; v_gene: TRBV24-1; j_gene: TRBJ1-1; d_gene: -; CDR3aa: CATQWGQRTEAFF; CDR3nt: TGTGCCACCCAATGGGGGCAACGCACTGAAGCTTTCTTT
abundance: many; v_gene: TRBV30; j_gene: TRBJ2-5; d_gene: TRBD2; CDR3aa: CAWINPGGETQYF; CDR3nt: TGTGCCTGGATCAACCCGGGAGGCGAGACCCAGTACTTC
abundance: -; v_gene: TRBV20-1; j_gene: TRBJ2-7; d_gene: TRBD1; CDR3aa: CSARDRDRVVEQYF; CDR3nt: TGCAGTGCTAGAGATCGGGACAGGGTGGTGGAGCAGTACTTC
abundance: few; v_gene: TRBV7-6; j_gene: TRBJ2-2; d_gene: TRBD2; CDR3aa: CASSHSGGAFTGELFF; CDR3nt: TGTGCCAGCAGTCACAGCGGGGGGGCTTTTACCGGGGAGCTGTTTTTT
abundance: few; v_gene: TRBV29-1; j_gene: TRBJ2-7; d_gene: -; CDR3aa: CSVIGRGDYEQYF; CDR3nt: TGCAGCGTTATTGGGAGAGGGGACTACGAGCAGTACTTC
abundance: few; v_gene: TRBV25-1; j_gene: TRBJ2-3; d_gene: -; CDR3aa: CASSDRLESWRSGTDTQYF; CDR3nt: TGTGCCAGCAGCGATAGACTAGAAAGTTGGAGATCGGGAACAGATACGCAGTATTTT
abundance: few; v_gene: TRBV12-3/TRBV12-4; j_gene: TRBJ2-7; d_gene: -; CDR3aa: CASSLLAYYEQYF; CDR3nt: TGTGCCAGCAGTTTACTAGCTTATTACGAGCAGTACTTC
abundance: -; v_gene: TRBV21-1; j_gene: TRBJ2-3; d_gene: -; CDR3aa: CASGDRSTSTDTQYF; CDR3nt: TGTGCCAGCGGGGACAGGTCGACTAGCACAGATACGCAGTATTTT
abundance: -; v_gene: TRBV6-2/TRBV6-3; j_gene: TRBJ2-7; d_gene: -; CDR3aa: CASSYARGEQYF; CDR3nt: TGTGCCAGCAGTTACGCCAGGGGCGAGCAGTACTTC
abundance: many; v_gene: TRBV27; j_gene: TRBJ1-6; d_gene: -; CDR3aa: CASSSSGPSSYNSPLHF; CDR3nt: TGTGCCAGCAGTTCATCGGGACCGAGCTCCTATAATTCACCCCTCCACTTT
abundance: -; v_gene: TRBV2; j_gene: TRBJ1-1; d_gene: -; CDR3aa: CATQIGVMNTEAFF; CDR3nt: TGTGCCACCCAGATTGGGGTAATGAACACTGAAGCTTTCTTT
abundance: many; v_gene: TRBV7-6; j_gene: TRBJ1-2; d_gene: -; CDR3aa: CASSGRSNYGYTF; CDR3nt: TGTGCCAGCAGCGGCAGGTCTAACTATGGCTACACCTTC
abundance: few; v_gene: TRBV20-1; j_gene: TRBJ1-1; d_gene: -; CDR3aa: CSARLITEAFF; CDR3nt: TGCAGTGCTAGGCTGATCACTGAAGCTTTCTTT
abundance: few; v_gene: TRBV11-2; j_gene: TRBJ2-2; d_gene: -; CDR3aa: CASSNRDRRLELFF; CDR3nt: TGTGCCAGCAGCAACCGGGACCGTCGATTGGAGCTGTTTTTT
abundance: -; v_gene: TRBV20-1; j_gene: TRBJ2-3; d_gene: -; CDR3aa: CSARAIRDLEGVADTQYF; CDR3nt: TGCAGTGCTAGAGCTATCCGGGACCTAGAGGGGGTCGCAGATACGCAGTATTTT
abundance: many; v_gene: TRBV7-9; j_gene: TRBJ2-3; d_gene: -; CDR3aa: CASSHLLGGPTDTQYF; CDR3nt: TGTGCCAGCAGCCACCTCCTTGGCGGACCCACAGATACGCAGTATTTT
abundance: -; v_gene: TRBV27; j_gene: TRBJ2-3; d_gene: TRBD1; CDR3aa: CATWDRGLADTQYF; CDR3nt: TGTGCCACCTGGGACAGGGGGTTAGCAGATACGCAGTATTTT
abundance: few; v_gene: TRBV6-2/TRBV6-3; j_gene: TRBJ2-1; d_gene: -; CDR3aa: CASNSIQGRSYNEQFF; CDR3nt: TGTGCCAGCAACTCGATTCAGGGTCGGTCCTACAATGAGCAGTTCTTC
abundance: many; v_gene: TRBV5-1; j_gene: TRBJ1-4; d_gene: -; CDR3aa: CASSLVGGVNEKLFF; CDR3nt: TGCGCCAGCAGCCTGGTAGGCGGAGTTAATGAAAAACTGTTTTTT
abundance: few; v_gene: TRBV15; j_gene: TRBJ2-3; d_gene: -; CDR3aa: CATSDTDTQYF; CDR3nt: TGTGCCACCTCGGACACAGATACGCAGTATTTT
abundance: few; v_gene: TRBV13; j_gene: TRBJ2-1; d_gene: TRBD2; CDR3aa: CASSLALAGGSEQFF; CDR3nt: TGTGCCAGCAGCTTAGCACTAGCGGGGGGTAGTGAGCAGTTCTTC
abundance: -; v_gene: TRBV29-1; j_gene: TRBJ1-1; d_gene: -; CDR3aa: CSVASNTEAFF; CDR3nt: TGCAGCGTTGCGTCGAACACTGAAGCTTTCTTT
abundance: -; v_gene: TRBV21-1; j_gene: TRBJ2-5; d_gene: -; CDR3aa: CASSKDLLPPGETQYF; CDR3nt: TGTGCCAGCAGCAAAGACCTCCTACCACCCGGAGAGACCCAGTACTTC
abundance: many; v_gene: TRBV7-8; j_gene: TRBJ2-3; d_gene: -; CDR3aa: CASSPLLRVRTDTQYF; CDR3nt: TGTGCCAGCAGCCCACTCCTGCGGGTACGCACAGATACGCAGTATTTT
abundance: -; v_gene: TRBV12-3/TRBV12-4; j_gene: TRBJ2-2; d_gene: -; CDR3aa: CASSSPHPVSENTGELFF; CDR3nt: TGTGCCAGCAGTTCCCCCCATCCCGTTAGCGAGAACACCGGGGAGCTGTTTTTT
abundance: many; v_gene: TRBV14; j_gene: TRBJ2-3; d_gene: -; CDR3aa: CASSVRADTQYF; CDR3nt: TGTGCCAGCAGCGTTCGAGCAGATACGCAGTATTTT
abundance: -; v_gene: TRBV29-1; j_gene: TRBJ1-4; d_gene: -; CDR3aa: CSVGLGTATNEKLFF; CDR3nt: TGCAGCGTTGGCCTAGGCACGGCAACTAATGAAAAACTGTTTTTT
abundance: few; v_gene: TRBV9; j_gene: TRBJ2-2; d_gene: TRBD2; CDR3aa: CASSPDGGVYTGELFF; CDR3nt: TGTGCCAGCAGCCCGGATGGGGGGGTGTATACCGGGGAGCTGTTTTTT
abundance: few; v_gene: TRBV9; j_gene: TRBJ2-1; d_gene: TRBD2; CDR3aa: CASSDGTSGSYNEQFF; CDR3nt: TGTGCCAGCAGCGACGGGACTAGCGGTTCCTACAATGAGCAGTTCTTC
abundance: many; v_gene: TRBV19; j_gene: TRBJ1-1; d_gene: TRBD1; CDR3aa: CASIKTGGSEAFF; CDR3nt: TGTGCCAGTATCAAGACAGGGGGGTCTGAAGCTTTCTTT
abundance: few; v_gene: TRBV28; j_gene: TRBJ1-2; d_gene: TRBD1; CDR3aa: CASLEAGGSTGQGSYGYTF; CDR3nt: TGTGCCAGCCTGGAAGCAGGGGGGAGTACAGGACAGGGAAGCTATGGCTACACCTTC
abundance: many; v_gene: TRBV30; j_gene: TRBJ2-3; d_gene: TRBD1; CDR3aa: CAWSLGQSTDTQYF; CDR3nt: TGTGCCTGGAGTTTGGGACAGAGCACAGATACGCAGTATTTT
abundance: many; v_gene: TRBV4-3; j_gene: TRBJ2-5; d_gene: -; CDR3aa: CASSQDPPAGAQETQYF; CDR3nt: TGCGCCAGCAGCCAAGATCCACCGGCAGGGGCCCAAGAGACCCAGTACTTC
abundance: few; v_gene: TRBV20-1; j_gene: TRBJ2-3; d_gene: -; CDR3aa: CSARTDTQYF; CDR3nt: TGCAGTGCTAGAACTGATACGCAGTATTTT
abundance: few; v_gene: TRBV11-2; j_gene: TRBJ2-1; d_gene: -; CDR3aa: CATPGRKPDGEQFF; CDR3nt: TGTGCCACCCCTGGAAGGAAGCCGGATGGGGAGCAGTTCTTC
abundance: many; v_gene: TRBV7-2; j_gene: TRBJ2-3; d_gene: TRBD2; CDR3aa: CASSPYLASGSPQYF; CDR3nt: TGTGCCAGCAGCCCATACCTTGCTAGCGGGAGTCCGCAGTATTTT
abundance: many; v_gene: TRBV6-2/TRBV6-3; j_gene: TRBJ1-1; d_gene: -; CDR3aa: CASCLTVMNTEAFF; CDR3nt: TGTGCCAGCTGTTTGACAGTCATGAACACTGAAGCTTTCTTT
abundance: many; v_gene: TRBV4-3; j_gene: TRBJ1-1; d_gene: -; CDR3aa: CASSQVDRSGTEAFF; CDR3nt: TGCGCCAGCAGCCAAGTGGACAGATCGGGTACTGAAGCTTTCTTT
abundance: -; v_gene: TRBV2; j_gene: TRBJ1-4; d_gene: TRBD1; CDR3aa: CASSNAGGPNEKLFF; CDR3nt: TGTGCCAGCAGCAATGCAGGGGGACCAAATGAAAAACTGTTTTTT
abundance: -; v_gene: TRBV5-3; j_gene: TRBJ1-1; d_gene: -; CDR3aa: CASSLGAGAAGTEAFF; CDR3nt: TGTGCCAGCAGCTTGGGGGCGGGTGCCGCGGGCACTGAAGCTTTCTTT
abundance: few; v_gene: TRBV9; j_gene: TRBJ2-2; d_gene: -; CDR3aa: CASSPTSADTGELFF; CDR3nt: TGTGCCAGCAGCCCTACGTCGGCCGACACCGGGGAGCTGTTTTTT
abundance: -; v_gene: TRBV12-3/TRBV12-4; j_gene: TRBJ1-1; d_gene: TRBD1; CDR3aa: CASSLFRTGNMNTEAFF; CDR3nt: TGTGCCAGCAGTTTATTCAGGACAGGGAACATGAACACTGAAGCTTTCTTT
abundance: -; v_gene: TRBV6-5; j_gene: TRBJ2-6; d_gene: -; CDR3aa: CASSMNSPAGANVLTF; CDR3nt: TGTGCCAGCAGTATGAACAGCCCTGCTGGGGCCAACGTCCTGACTTTC
abundance: -; v_gene: TRBV28; j_gene: TRBJ2-2; d_gene: TRBD1; CDR3aa: CASSPTDRGRDTGELFF; CDR3nt: TGTGCCAGCAGCCCAACAGACAGGGGGCGGGACACCGGGGAGCTGTTTTTT
abundance: few; v_gene: TRBV7-6; j_gene: TRBJ2-6; d_gene: -; CDR3aa: CASSYGMGANVLTF; CDR3nt: TGTGCCAGCAGCTACGGGATGGGGGCCAACGTCCTGACTTTC
abundance: -; v_gene: TRBV4-3; j_gene: TRBJ2-1; d_gene: -; CDR3aa: CASSQDYLGPYNEQFF; CDR3nt: TGCGCCAGCAGCCAAGATTATCTGGGTCCCTACAATGAGCAGTTCTTC
abundance: -; v_gene: TRBV6-6; j_gene: TRBJ1-5; d_gene: TRBD1; CDR3aa: CASSSGTGTYSNQPQHF; CDR3nt: TGTGCCAGCAGTTCCGGGACAGGGACCTATAGCAATCAGCCCCAGCATTTT
abundance: -; v_gene: TRBV5-1; j_gene: TRBJ1-3; d_gene: -; CDR3aa: CASRTDSGNTIYF; CDR3nt: TGCGCCAGCAGGACAGACTCTGGAAACACCATATATTTT